The 25 T cell receptor beta chains given below trace back to one sample, sequenced in a study of patients and donors after allogeneic stem cell transplantation (dated by TCRdb to 2020 to 2021). Libraries were built with RT-PCR. The instrument was a NextSeq 550. Clones were called with MiXCR by TCRdb after fastp trimmed the public reads at Q25, and only in-frame beta chains were retained. Rows are combined by CDR3 protein, so each entry shows the most common genes and DNA. This sample gives about 70,000 distinct CDR3 sequences in total; less than 30% of them show up just once. Around 27% of the sample comes from the top ten. Sample: blood, either unsorted or a sorted T cell fraction (not recorded which). The receptors originated from a human donor who was either an allogeneic HSCT recipient or a stem cell or donor lymphocyte infusion donor (not recorded which). It is not recorded whose cells these are; they may come from a transplant donor.

This chain uses TRBV6-1 with TRBJ2-7; the match to TRBD2 covers 9 bases. Germline V CDR1 and CDR2: MNHNS, SASEGT. The CDR3 totals 13 residues. After removal of 8 bases from V and 4 bases from J, the junction contained 6 bases not matched to a gene. CDR3 loop: CASARTSVYEQYF. The CDR3 DNA sequence: TGTGCCAGCGCCCGGACTAGCGTGTACGAGCAGTACTTC.

CDR3 nucleotide sequence: TGTGCCAGCACTATGGGACAGCAGAACACTGAAGCTTTCTTT. Translation: CASTMGQQNTEAFF. The rearrangement joins TRBV2 to TRBJ1-1, with TRBD1 identical over 7 bases. In germline, CDR1 is SNHLY, CDR2 FYNNEI. The CDR3 is 14 residues long. Unmatched junction bases numbered 6, after V lost 7 bases and J lost 1 base.

The chain recombines TRBV5-6 with TRBJ2-7, with D uncertain. The CDR3 contains 14 residues. Germline CDR1 is SGHDT and CDR2 is YYEEEE. The V end lost 4 bases, the J end lost 0 bases, and 11 bases lay between the germline ends. CDR3 sequence reads: CASSASWGSYEQYF. The CDR3 nucleotides are TGTGCCAGCAGCGCGTCTTGGGGCTCCTACGAGCAGTACTTC.

The chain links TRBV6-2 or TRBV6-3 to TRBJ1-2; tentatively, D is TRBD1 (5 bases). Germline loops: CDR1 MNHEY, CDR2 SVGEGT. The CDR3 is 15 amino acids. The germline V and J ends were trimmed by 5 bases and 2 bases, with 15 bases remaining between them. The CDR3 spells CASSDDRSGNYGYTF. Written as DNA, the CDR3 is TGTGCCAGCAGTGACGACAGATCTGGGAACTATGGCTACACCTTC.

This clonotype was seen many times. CDR3 in amino acids: CAISDGGQFGYSNQPQHF. The DNA of the CDR3 is TGTGCCATCAGTGATGGAGGGCAATTTGGGTATAGCAATCAGCCCCAGCATTTT. The V and J genes are TRBV10-3 and TRBJ1-5, with D unresolved. CDR3 size: 18 residues. V shed 3 bases and J shed 0 bases, with 18 bases lying between them. Looked up from germline, CDR1 is ENHRY and CDR2 is SYGVKD.

This clonotype came up a few times. The chain is built from TRBV29-1 and TRBJ2-1; 11 nucleotides agree with TRBD2. V lost 6 bases and J lost 9; bases outside the gene matches: 10. This CDR3 region has 14 residues. Germline V lookup: CDR1 SQVTM, CDR2 ANQGSEA. The CDR3 protein is CSVTGLAVGSEQFF. The CDR3 DNA sequence: TGCAGCGTGACGGGACTAGCGGTAGGGAGTGAGCAGTTCTTC.

This clonotype was counted at least ten times. V usage is TRBV10-3 and J usage is TRBJ1-5; D not resolved. Looked up from germline, CDR1 is ENHRY and CDR2 is SYGVKD. Trimming cost V 0 bases and J 0 bases, with 6 bases left between them. The CDR3 is 15 residues long. The CDR3 region is CAISESGYSNQPQHF. In nucleotides, the CDR3 is TGTGCCATCAGTGAGTCAGGGTATAGCAATCAGCCCCAGCATTTT.

This clonotype was seen more than once but under ten times. The rearrangement links TRBV2 to TRBJ2-3; 9 positions agree with TRBD1. J gave up 0 bases and V 5 bases, and 3 bases lay outside the gene matches. Germline CDR1 is SNHLY and CDR2 is FYNNEI. The CDR3 runs to 15 residues. The CDR3 region is CASSLGQGSTDTQYF. DNA for the CDR3: TGTGCCAGCAGTCTCGGACAGGGGAGCACAGATACGCAGTATTTT. Using reference TRBV2 and TRBJ2-3 for the parts outside the CDR3, the full variable domain is EPEVTQTPSHQVTQMGQEVILRCVPISNHLYFYWYRQILGQKVEFLVSFYNNEISEKSEIFDDQFSVERPDGSNFTLKIRSTKLEDSAMYFCASSLGQGSTDTQYFGPGTRLTVL.

This clonotype was seen a few times. The chain recombines TRBV20-1 with TRBJ1-4; D ambiguous. Trimming removed 6 bases from V and 4 bases from J, with 12 bases in between. Germline loops: CDR1 DFQATT, CDR2 SNEGSKA (reference sequence). The CDR3 totals 13 residues. The CDR3 is CSAGGGLNEKLFF. The CDR3 region has the DNA TGCAGTGCCGGCGGAGGGCTTAATGAAAAACTGTTTTTT.

V is TRBV7-2 and J is TRBJ1-2, with 9 bases that match TRBD1. Germline CDR1 and CDR2: SGHTA and FQGNSA. The CDR3 has 13 amino acids. After removal of 4 bases from V and 3 bases from J, the junction contained 0 bases not matched to a gene. CDR3 nucleotides: TGTGCCAGCAGCTGGACAGGGGACTATGGCTACACCTTC. Encoded protein: CASSWTGDYGYTF.

The chain recombines TRBV12-3 or TRBV12-4 with TRBJ2-3; no firm D call. The length of the CDR3 is 17 residues. Deletions cut 3 bases from V and 0 bases from J, with 16 bases between. CDR3 amino acids: CASSFTPPERSTDTQYF. The DNA for the CDR3 is TGTGCCAGCAGTTTCACACCCCCTGAGCGTAGCACAGATACGCAGTATTTT.

This clonotype has a handful of counts. The chain links TRBV4-1 to TRBJ1-2; weak D call: TRBD1 (5 bases). Germline V gene lookup returns CDR1 MGHRA and CDR2 YSYEKL. The CDR3 loop spans 15 amino acids. V lost 6 bases, J lost 3 bases, and 17 bases lay in between. This chain's CDR3 is CASRPNSGADYGYTF. The DNA of the CDR3 is TGCGCCAGCAGGCCGAATTCCGGGGCGGACTATGGCTACACCTTC.

Many counts were recorded for this clonotype. V and J are TRBV7-9 and TRBJ2-2; D is unclear. The CDR3 is 14 residues long. Trimming took 2 bases from V and 7 from J, leaving 11 bases between them. Germline CDR1 SEHNR, CDR2 FQNEAQ (reference sequence). This CDR3 is CASSLFNEIGELFF. CDR3 sequence (DNA): TGTGCCAGCAGCTTATTCAACGAAATCGGGGAGCTGTTTTTT.

This clonotype showed up just a few times. The chain joins TRBV20-1 to TRBJ2-2; D call uncertain. Germline CDR1 is DFQATT and CDR2 is SNEGSKA (reference sequence). The CDR3 length is 12 residues. The ends were cut back, 6 bases at V and 3 bases at J, with 8 bases in the middle. CDR3 DNA sequence: TGCAGTGCAGAGGCCCACACCGGGGAGCTGTTTTTT. Translation: CSAEAHTGELFF.

This clonotype has only a few counts. The J gene is TRBJ1-5, the V gene TRBV6-2 or TRBV6-3; TRBD1 matches 9 bases. Trimming at V came to 2 bases and at J to 2 bases, leaving 4 bases not matched to a gene. This CDR3 spans 16 amino acids. Germline V gene sequence: CDR1 MNHEY, CDR2 SVGEGT. The CDR3 DNA follows: TGTGCCAGCAGTTACAAGGGACAGGGTGGCAATCAGCCCCAGCATTTT. Its translation is CASSYKGQGGNQPQHF.

This clonotype was seen a handful of times. The V call is TRBV5-1, the J call TRBJ2-7, with 8 bases lining up with TRBD2. V lost 0 bases to trimming and J lost 0 bases; unmatched junction nucleotides: 2. This CDR3 has 15 residues. Germline V gene sequence: CDR1 SGHRS, CDR2 YFSETQ. The CDR3 sequence: CASSLEGLVSYEQYF. CDR3 DNA: TGCGCCAGCAGCTTGGAGGGACTAGTCTCCTACGAGCAGTACTTC.

This clonotype was seen repeatedly, ten times or more. V and J are TRBV3-1 and TRBJ1-4; D remains unclear. V was cut by 2 bases and J by 4 bases, with 5 bases left in between. Germline CDR1 LGHDT, CDR2 YNNKEL (reference sequence). The CDR3 extends over 13 amino acids. The CDR3 DNA reads as TGTGCCAGCAGCCAACGGGATAATGAAAAACTGTTTTTT. Translated, it gives CASSQRDNEKLFF.

V usage is TRBV5-6 and J usage is TRBJ1-6; D unclear. Trimming cost V 1 base and J 4 bases, with 9 bases left between them. CDR3 length: 15 amino acids. CDR1 is SGHDT and CDR2 is YYEEEE in the germline V gene. The CDR3 DNA follows: TGTGCCAGCAGCTTGTACTCTCGGTATAATTCACCCCTCCACTTT. As protein: CASSLYSRYNSPLHF.

This chain links TRBV7-2 with TRBJ1-1, with D unclear. Trimming removed 3 bases from V and 10 bases from J, with 18 bases in between. CDR3 length: 14 amino acids. Per germline, CDR1 SGHTA and CDR2 FQGNSA. CDR3 region: CASSFYMWSSGAFF. The CDR3 coding sequence is TGTGCCAGCAGCTTCTACATGTGGTCTTCTGGAGCTTTCTTT.

This chain joins TRBV12-3 or TRBV12-4 and TRBJ2-1, with D maybe TRBD2 (6 bases). V was cut by 4 bases and J by 4 bases, with 8 bases left in between. CDR3 length equals 13 residues. CDR3 region: CASSYRGYNEQFF. The CDR3 region has the DNA TGTGCCAGCAGTTACCGGGGGTACAATGAGCAGTTCTTC.

The DNA for the CDR3 is TGTGCCAGCAGCTTGCGGGACAGGGATACTGAAGCTTTCTTT. This gives the protein CASSLRDRDTEAFF. The rearrangement uses TRBV7-9 and TRBJ1-1; 9 bases fit TRBD1. V was pared by 3 bases and J by 5 bases, with 4 bases of the junction left unmatched. Germline V CDR1 and CDR2: SEHNR, FQNEAQ (reference sequence). This CDR3 comprises 14 residues.

The chain uses TRBV15 and TRBJ1-2; 7 positions match TRBD1. This CDR3 comprises 14 residues. V lost 5 bases to trimming and J lost 4 bases; unmatched junction nucleotides: 7. In germline, CDR1 is LNHNV, CDR2 YYDKDF (reference sequence). Written as DNA, the CDR3 is TGTGCCACCAGCCTTTGGGACAGCGCCTATGGCTACACCTTC. It translates to CATSLWDSAYGYTF.

This clonotype came up a few times. The V and J genes are TRBV20-1 and TRBJ2-7; no reliable D call. Germline V gene lookup returns CDR1 DFQATT and CDR2 SNEGSKA (reference sequence). The CDR3 has 13 residues. Trimming stripped 0 bases from V and 5 bases from J, with 11 bases between. The CDR3 spells CSARDSKGHEQYF. The CDR3 bases are TGCAGTGCTAGAGATTCGAAGGGCCACGAGCAGTACTTC.

This clonotype was seen a handful of times. The chain combines TRBV14 with TRBJ1-2; possible D gene TRBD1, 5 bases. Germline V gene sequence: CDR1 SGHDN, CDR2 FVKESK. The CDR3 covers 14 residues. V was pared by 4 bases and J by 4 bases, with 13 bases between. The CDR3 DNA is TGTGCCAGCAGCCCTACGGGGGTGCGCTATGGCTACACCTTC. Protein sequence: CASSPTGVRYGYTF.

The table lists this clonotype with a few counts. J is TRBJ1-4 and V is TRBV27, with no clear D. Germline-derived CDR1 and CDR2 are MNHEY and SMNVEV (reference sequence). The CDR3 is 14 amino acids. Trimming shortened V by 2 bases and J by 3 bases, and 7 bases separated the two germline ends. In nucleotides, the CDR3 is TGTGCCAGCAGTTTAATTGGACCTAATGAAAAACTGTTTTTT. This encodes CASSLIGPNEKLFF.